This TCR beta chain was sequenced in a study of cytomegalovirus exposure and HLA in healthy donors. The overall study: The study's early data release held about 85 million unique TCRs from HLA-typed donors. Study-wide results and limits: Reportedly, TCR beta sequences accurately predicted HLA-A and HLA-B alleles in most subjects. A later examination showed that TCR association rates differed by HLA locus, with DRB1 most and HLA-C fewest. Apart from CMV serostatus, no immune exposure information was available.

In the case of this clone: The target antigen is unknown.

PCR amplification relied on 60 Vbeta primers (plus 13 Jbeta primers). Profiled with immunoSEQ multiplex PCR; TCRdb holds only in-frame clones, not every one. The sample records 150,000 to 170,000 clones, over 70% being singletons. The germline CDR1 and CDR2 sequences are MDHEN and SYDVKM. Trimming took 3 bases from V and 7 from J, leaving 13 bases between them. This CDR3 contains 14 residues. Material for sequencing was PBMCs. The clonotype was recovered from a young man in good health and CMV-seropositive. The chain is built from TRBV28 and TRBJ1-3; the D is unclear. CDR3 loop: CASSLADWRNTIYF. DNA of the CDR3: TGTGCCAGCAGTTTGGCAGACTGGAGGAACACCATATATTTT.